Listed below are T cell receptor beta chains from one sample, sequenced in a study of blood T cells in healthy people across ages. TCRdb analysed the 5' RACE reads with MiXCR anew, one entry per CDR3 protein. There are just under 750,000 distinct CDR3 sequences in the sample; approximately 21% occur only once, and 22% lies in the top ten. Sequencing was carried out using blood. These receptors were taken from a man aged 65 to 85 in good health. Each CDR3 is given with its conserved first and last residue. A D gene is named only where the DNA matches it firmly. Only some rows state a clone size, as once, few, many or a class for expanded clones.

d_call j_call v_call clone_size cdr3_nt cdr3_aa
TRBD1 TRBJ1-4 TRBV7-9 NA TGTGCCAGCAGCTTGGACAGGGAACAGGGTGAAAAACTGTTTTTT CASSLDREQGEKLFF
NA TRBJ2-1 TRBV6-2/TRBV6-3 many TGTGCCAGCTCTAGGGGCAATGAGCAGTTCTTC CASSRGNEQFF
TRBD2 TRBJ2-3 TRBV20-1 few TGCAGTGCTAGGGCGCCACCGGGACTAGCGGGGATAGATACGCAGTATTTT CSARAPPGLAGIDTQYF
NA TRBJ1-4 TRBV5-1 many TGCGCCAGCAGCTTGGAGGTCCGAGATGAAAAACTGTTTTTT CASSLEVRDEKLFF
NA TRBJ1-2 TRBV29-1 few TGCAGCGTTAATCAGGGTAACTATGGCTACACCTTC CSVNQGNYGYTF
NA TRBJ1-3 TRBV4-3 NA TGCGCCAGCAGCCCGCGTGGTTATGGAAACACCATATATTTT CASSPRGYGNTIYF
NA TRBJ2-1 TRBV12-3/TRBV12-4 few TGTGCCAGCAGTTTTGGATCGCGTGGGTACAATGAGCAGTTCTTC CASSFGSRGYNEQFF
NA TRBJ2-6 TRBV4-3 NA TGCGCCAGCGGCCAAGAGCTGGGCTCTGGGGCCAACGTCCTGACTTTC CASGQELGSGANVLTF
NA TRBJ1-4 TRBV4-2 NA TGTGCCAGCAGCCAAGGGGTGGGAAGGGGAAAACTGTTTTTT CASSQGVGRGKLFF
TRBD1 TRBJ1-1 TRBV6-5 few TGTGCCAGCAGTTACTATGCAGGGGGCATTACTGAAGCTTTCTTT CASSYYAGGITEAFF
NA TRBJ1-2 TRBV6-2/TRBV6-3 NA TGTGCCAGCCGACAGACAGCTAACTATGGCTACACCTTC CASRQTANYGYTF
NA TRBJ2-2 TRBV24-1 few TGTGCCACCAGTGATTTGGCGGGTTTTTCGGCCGGGGAGCTGTTTTTT CATSDLAGFSAGELFF
NA TRBJ2-2 TRBV6-1 few TGTGCCAGCAGTGAACCGGGTAGGAGGACCGGGGAGCTGTTTTTT CASSEPGRRTGELFF
TRBD1 TRBJ2-1 TRBV20-1 few TGCAGTGCTAGATCGACAGGGTACCACAATGAGCAGTTCTTC CSARSTGYHNEQFF
NA TRBJ2-5 TRBV12-3/TRBV12-4 few TGTGCCAGCAGTTGGGCACAAGAGACCCAGTACTTC CASSWAQETQYF
NA TRBJ2-2 TRBV4-3 few TGCGCCAGCAGCCAAGAGGTAGCCGGGGAGCTGTTTTTT CASSQEVAGELFF
TRBD1 TRBJ2-1 TRBV5-1 few TGCGCCAGCAGCTGGGGCGACAGGGTCGATGAGCAGTTCTTC CASSWGDRVDEQFF
TRBD1 TRBJ1-2 TRBV29-1 NA TGCAGCGTTGACGGGACAGGGGGTGGCTATGGCTACACCTTC CSVDGTGGGYGYTF
NA TRBJ1-1 TRBV14 NA TGTGCTTCAACCAACCTTCGGAACACTGAAGCTTTCTTT CASTNLRNTEAFF
NA TRBJ2-1 TRBV6-1 NA TGTGCCAGCAGTGAAGTCGGGGGGCGCAGGTACAATGAGCAGTTCTTC CASSEVGGRRYNEQFF
NA TRBJ1-5 TRBV20-1 NA TGCAGTGCTAGGGGCGGCAGTCAGCCCCAGCATTTT CSARGGSQPQHF
NA TRBJ1-3 TRBV6-5 NA TGTGCCGGCAGCCCGGGCAGAAACACCATATATTTT CAGSPGRNTIYF
NA TRBJ2-3 TRBV12-3/TRBV12-4 NA TGTGCCAGCAGTCCGACGGTGGTATTCACAGATACGCAGTATTTT CASSPTVVFTDTQYF
NA TRBJ2-1 TRBV12-3/TRBV12-4 many TGTGCCAGCAGTTTAAGGCCCTACAATGAGCAGTTCTTC CASSLRPYNEQFF
NA TRBJ1-6 TRBV12-3/TRBV12-4 NA TGTGCCAGCAGCCCGGAAAGGGGGGATTCACCCCTCCACTTT CASSPERGDSPLHF
NA TRBJ1-1 TRBV7-2 few TGTGCCAGCAGCCTAATTAATGGGGGGAGCACTGAAGCTTTCTTT CASSLINGGSTEAFF
NA TRBJ1-4 TRBV7-8 NA TGTGCCAGCAGCCCCCGGAGGGCTGAAAAACTGTTTTTT CASSPRRAEKLFF
NA TRBJ1-5 TRBV19 NA TGTGCCAGTAGTTGGACAGAGTATGGCAATCAGCCCCAGCATTTT CASSWTEYGNQPQHF
TRBD1 TRBJ2-2 TRBV7-8 many TGTGCCAGCAGCCCACGACAGGGCGCTGGCGGGGAGCTGTTTTTT CASSPRQGAGGELFF
NA TRBJ2-7 TRBV10-3 NA TGTGCCATCAGCAACCCTGGGGGTAACTACGAGCAGTACTTC CAISNPGGNYEQYF
TRBD1 TRBJ1-6 TRBV12-3/TRBV12-4 NA TGTGCCAGCAGTTTGTGGGACAGCTTAAGTTCACCCCTCCACTTT CASSLWDSLSSPLHF
TRBD1 TRBJ2-1 TRBV28 NA TGTGCCAGCAGTGCCCCGGGACAGGGGGCGATTGAGCAGTTCTTC CASSAPGQGAIEQFF
TRBD2 TRBJ2-5 TRBV24-1 NA TGTGCCGCCAGTGGACTAGCGGGGAACCAAGAGACCCAGTACTTC CAASGLAGNQETQYF
TRBD2 TRBJ2-1 TRBV15 few TGTGCCACCCGTCCGGGGAGCGGGAGCTCCTACAATGAGCAGTTCTTC CATRPGSGSSYNEQFF
NA TRBJ2-4 TRBV6-2/TRBV6-3 NA TGTGCCAGCAGCCAAGGATCCGGGGAGTACTTC CASSQGSGEYF
NA TRBJ1-5 TRBV6-6 few TGTGCCAGCAGTTATATTCGTCGCCAGAATAGCAATCAGCCCCAGCATTTT CASSYIRRQNSNQPQHF
TRBD2 TRBJ2-1 TRBV5-1 few TGCGCCAGCAGCCCGCGACTAGCGGGGTCCTACAATGAGCAGTTCTTC CASSPRLAGSYNEQFF
NA TRBJ2-7 TRBV7-9 NA TGTGCCAGCAGCTTAGAGCAGGGGAGCTCCTACGAGCAGTACTTC CASSLEQGSSYEQYF
TRBD1 TRBJ1-5 TRBV12-3/TRBV12-4 NA TGTGCCAGCAGCGGACAGGGGGCGCGACAGCCCCAGCATTTT CASSGQGARQPQHF
TRBD1 TRBJ2-2 TRBV6-2/TRBV6-3 NA TGTGCCAGCAGTTTCGACAGGGTGAACACCGGGGAGCTGTTTTTT CASSFDRVNTGELFF
TRBD2 TRBJ2-5 TRBV7-2 few TGTGCCAGCAGCTTAAAGGGAGGGGAGACCCAGTACTTC CASSLKGGETQYF
NA TRBJ2-4 TRBV10-3 few TGTGCCACCACCCATCCAGGGTGGGGAAACATTCAGTACTTC CATTHPGWGNIQYF
NA TRBJ2-5 TRBV3-1 few TGTGCCAGCAGCCCACTAGGAAACCAAGAGACCCAGTACTTC CASSPLGNQETQYF
NA TRBJ1-2 TRBV11-2 NA TGTGCCAGCAGCTTAGAAATGGGCAGCTATGGCTACACCTTC CASSLEMGSYGYTF
NA TRBJ1-3 TRBV29-1 few TGCAGCGTTTCCTCGGAGGGTTTCTCTGGAAACACCATATATTTT CSVSSEGFSGNTIYF
NA TRBJ1-1 TRBV29-1 few TGCAGCGTTGAGGACAAGATGAACACTGAAGCTTTCTTT CSVEDKMNTEAFF
TRBD1 TRBJ1-4 TRBV7-9 few TGTGCCAGCAGCAAAGGCAAGGGGGCAAAGGAAAAACTGTTTTTT CASSKGKGAKEKLFF
NA TRBJ2-2 TRBV6-5 few TGTGCCAGCACCGCGTCTCAACAGGGCACCGGGGAGCTGTTTTTT CASTASQQGTGELFF
NA TRBJ2-5 TRBV2 NA TGTGCCAGCGCCAGGAGGACCCAAGAGACCCAGTACTTC CASARRTQETQYF
TRBD2 TRBJ2-2 TRBV6-5 few TGTGCCAGCAACTACGGACTAGAAGGCATCGGGGAGCTGTTTTTT CASNYGLEGIGELFF
NA TRBJ2-7 TRBV7-9 many TGTGCCAGCAGCTTATCCGGAGGCGAGCAGTACTTC CASSLSGGEQYF
NA TRBJ1-2 TRBV6-5 NA TGTGCCAGCAGTCACGTCCCGTTGACCGGGGACTATGGCTACCCCTTC CASSHVPLTGDYGYPF
TRBD1 TRBJ2-7 TRBV7-9 many TGTGCCAGCAGCTTAGGGGACAGTTCCTTCGAGCAGTACTTC CASSLGDSSFEQYF